This is a list of T cell receptor beta chains from one sample in a study of shared clonotypes between healthy human individuals. Assay: immunoSEQ multiplex PCR; the TCRdb copy retains only in-frame clones and omits some. The sample contains approximately 840,000 clones, about 96% of which appear only once. The sequenced sample was naive CD8+ T cells sorted from blood. These TCRs come from a man younger than 40 in good health. The CDR3 runs from the conserved cysteine through the conserved F or W.

v_call	j_call	cdr3_length	cdr3_aa
TRBV2	TRBJ2-1	15	CASSEGAGFYNEQFF
TRBV11-2	TRBJ1-1	11	CASSFSTEAFF
TRBV27	TRBJ2-7	14	CASSLSSGAYEQYF
TRBV28	TRBJ1-1	15	CASTRTGDMNTEAFF
TRBV7-9	TRBJ2-7	13	CASSARDREEWYF
TRBV7-9	TRBJ1-2	17	CASSGHPRDRRKDGYTF
TRBV4-2	TRBJ2-2	18	CASSQALSGRPTSGELFF
TRBV11-3	TRBJ2-2	14	CASSSRDNTGELFF
TRBV6-1	TRBJ1-5	16	CASSEGQGRIDQPQHF
TRBV2	TRBJ2-5	16	CASTDTTSGRLETQYF
TRBV6-6	TRBJ2-1	15	CASSQLTGAYNEQFF
TRBV7-9	TRBJ1-4	13	CASSRQGSEKLFF
TRBV2	TRBJ2-7	14	CAIRGRGYSYEQYF
TRBV2	TRBJ1-5	13	CASREFSNQPQHF
TRBV6-5	TRBJ2-7	14	CASSTAGGPHEQYF
TRBV27	TRBJ1-5	13	CASSLGGYQPQHF